Shown below are 8 T cell receptor beta chains from a single sample sequenced in a study of cytomegalovirus exposure and HLA in healthy donors. Researchers ran the PCR with 60 Vbeta and 13 Jbeta primers. Sequencing was performed with immunoSEQ multiplex PCR; in TCRdb, only in-frame clones are kept and a portion is missing. The repertoire holds 150,000 to 200,000 clones, with 77% as singletons. The sample taken for sequencing was PBMCs. Receptors originate from a male donor in good health and CMV-seropositive.

This clone came up a few times. This chain connects TRBV5-1 to TRBJ1-6, with D tentatively TRBD1 (5 bases). The ends were cut back, 0 bases at V and 16 bases at J, with 14 bases in the middle. Germline values: CDR1 SGHRS, CDR2 YFSETQ. This CDR3 contains 13 residues. The CDR3 DNA sequence: TGCGCCAGCAGCTTGGAGGGTCAGGGATTTCTCCACTTT. This sequence encodes CASSLEGQGFLHF.

This clone came up a few times. The V call is TRBV4-3, the J call TRBJ2-4, with TRBD1 identical over 10 bases. From germline, CDR1 is LGHNA and CDR2 YSLEER. The CDR3 is 16 amino acids. Germline trimming cut 0 bases from V and 6 bases from J; bases unmatched to any gene: 5. The CDR3 nucleotides are TGCGCCAGCAGCCAAGATTGGGGGACAGGGGCAAACATTCAGTACTTC. It yields the protein CASSQDWGTGANIQYF.

The J gene is TRBJ2-7, the V gene TRBV6-5; 7 nucleotides agree with TRBD1. The CDR3 is made up of 15 amino acids. CDR1 and CDR2 from the germline V gene are MNHEY and SVGAGI. V lost 6 bases, J lost 0 bases, and 8 bases stayed unmatched. DNA of the CDR3: TGTGCCAGCAGCCGCGCCGGGACAGCCTCCTACGAGCAGTACTTC. As protein: CASSRAGTASYEQYF.

As for this clone: The junction and the germline gene differ at one end; a read error may be behind it. The genes are TRBV29-1 and TRBJ1-2; D unresolved. Germline values: CDR1 SQVTM, CDR2 ANQGSEA. The CDR3 extends over 10 amino acids. This CDR3 reads CSVEVMKREF. In DNA, the CDR3 is TGCAGCGTTGAAGTCATGAAGCGGGAATTC.

This rearrangement joins TRBV19 to TRBJ2-7; TRBD1 is a possible D gene (6 bases). V was trimmed by 4 bases and J by 3 bases, leaving 19 bases between them. The germline CDR1 and CDR2 sequences are LNHDA and SQIVND (reference sequence). The CDR3 covers 16 residues. The CDR3 sequence is CASSREQGEVVYEQYF. CDR3 DNA: TGTGCCAGTAGTAGGGAACAGGGAGAGGTTGTCTACGAGCAGTACTTC.

This chain connects TRBV4-2 to TRBJ2-3, with 10 nucleotides matching TRBD2. CDR1 is LGHNA, CDR2 YNFKEQ, per germline. V lost 4 bases to trimming and J lost 3 bases; unmatched junction nucleotides: 4. CDR3 length equals 15 residues. As DNA, the CDR3 is TGTGCCAGCAGCCGAGCGGGGGGGCCGACAGATACGCAGTATTTT. This gives the protein CASSRAGGPTDTQYF.

The gene calls are TRBV5-1 and TRBJ2-3, with 14 bases fitting TRBD2. V was clipped by 0 bases and J by 5 bases; unmatched bases: 5. The germline CDR1 and CDR2 sequences are SGHRS and YFSETQ. The length of the CDR3 is 17 residues. CDR3 DNA: TGCGCCAGCAGCTTGGGGACTAGCGGGGGGCGTGTAGATACGCAGTATTTT. Protein: CASSLGTSGGRVDTQYF.

The rearrangement joins TRBV19 to TRBJ2-2; possible D gene TRBD2, 6 bases. Germline V CDR1 and CDR2: LNHDA, SQIVND (reference sequence). V dropped 7 bases and J dropped 6 bases, with 18 bases sitting between them. CDR3 length: 15 residues. The DNA of the CDR3 is TGTGCCAGTACTGACCGGGGGAAAATCTCCGGGGAGCTGTTTTTT. Translating it yields CASTDRGKISGELFF.